The clone carrying this T cell receptor beta chain showed up many times. This sample is part of a study of blood T cell repertoires in COVID-19. Study in general: The cDNA or gDNA used as material had been derived from T cells, B-cell-depleted T cells, or PBMCs.

The CDR3 contains 14 residues. From germline, CDR1 is SGHRS and CDR2 YFSETQ. Trimming shortened V by 1 base and J by 14 bases, and 21 bases separated the two germline ends. In the authors' workflow: The authors estimated nucleated cell counts from reference gene primer amplification. TCRdb keeps only in-frame clones here, not all; method: immunoSEQ multiplex PCR. That table supplies the V and J calls and clone size; D and trimming were determined from the DNA. The profile covers about 90,000 clones, with 85% appearing a single time and 12% taken by the ten largest. The V call is TRBV5-1, the J call TRBJ1-1; D possibly corresponds to TRBD1 (6 bases). Material for sequencing was peripheral blood. This TCR derives from a woman in her seventies with active or convalescent COVID-19. The CDR3 here is CASSLLGENRAPFF. The DNA of the CDR3 is TGCGCCAGCAGCTTGCTAGGGGAAAACAGGGCCCCGTTCTTT.